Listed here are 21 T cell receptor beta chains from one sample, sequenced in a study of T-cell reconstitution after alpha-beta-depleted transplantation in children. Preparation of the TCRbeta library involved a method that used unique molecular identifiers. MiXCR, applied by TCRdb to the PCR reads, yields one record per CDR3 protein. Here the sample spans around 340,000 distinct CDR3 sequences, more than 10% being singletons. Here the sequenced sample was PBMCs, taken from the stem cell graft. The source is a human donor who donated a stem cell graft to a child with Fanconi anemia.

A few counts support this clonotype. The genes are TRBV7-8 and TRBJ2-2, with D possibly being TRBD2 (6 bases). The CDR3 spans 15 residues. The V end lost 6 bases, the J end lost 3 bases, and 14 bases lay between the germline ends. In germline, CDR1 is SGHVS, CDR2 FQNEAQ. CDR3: CASREGAGDTGELFF. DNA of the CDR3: TGTGCCAGCAGGGAGGGTGCGGGCGACACCGGGGAGCTGTTTTTT.

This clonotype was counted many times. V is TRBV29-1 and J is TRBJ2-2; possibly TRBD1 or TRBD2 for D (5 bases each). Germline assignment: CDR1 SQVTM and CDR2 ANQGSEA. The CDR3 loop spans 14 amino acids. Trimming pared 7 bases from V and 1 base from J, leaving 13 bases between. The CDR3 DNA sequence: TGCAGCGCTGGGGACGGCCAGAACACCGGGGAGCTGTTTTTT. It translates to CSAGDGQNTGELFF.

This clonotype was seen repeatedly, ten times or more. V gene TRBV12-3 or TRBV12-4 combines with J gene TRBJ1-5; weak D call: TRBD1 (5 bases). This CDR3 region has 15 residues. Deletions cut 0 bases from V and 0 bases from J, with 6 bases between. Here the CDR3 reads CASSLAQGSNQPQHF. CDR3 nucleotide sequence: TGTGCCAGCAGTTTAGCGCAGGGTAGCAATCAGCCCCAGCATTTT.

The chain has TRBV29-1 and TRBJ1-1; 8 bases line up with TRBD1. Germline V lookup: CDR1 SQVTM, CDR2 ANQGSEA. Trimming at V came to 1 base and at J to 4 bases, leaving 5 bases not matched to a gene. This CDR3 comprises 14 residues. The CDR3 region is CSVEGQGLGTEAFF. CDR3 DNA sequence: TGCAGCGTTGAAGGACAGGGGTTGGGCACTGAAGCTTTCTTT.

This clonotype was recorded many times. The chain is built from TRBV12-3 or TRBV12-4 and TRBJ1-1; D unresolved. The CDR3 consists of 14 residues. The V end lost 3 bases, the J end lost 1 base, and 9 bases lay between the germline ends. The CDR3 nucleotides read TGTGCCAGCAGTTTTGGAGCGTGGAACACTGAAGCTTTCTTT. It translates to CASSFGAWNTEAFF.

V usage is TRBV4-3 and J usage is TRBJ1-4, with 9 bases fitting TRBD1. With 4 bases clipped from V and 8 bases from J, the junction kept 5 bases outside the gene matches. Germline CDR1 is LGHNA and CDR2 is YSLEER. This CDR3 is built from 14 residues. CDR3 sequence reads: CASSPGQGLEKLFF. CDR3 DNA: TGCGCCAGCAGCCCGGGACAGGGTTTAGAAAAACTGTTTTTT.

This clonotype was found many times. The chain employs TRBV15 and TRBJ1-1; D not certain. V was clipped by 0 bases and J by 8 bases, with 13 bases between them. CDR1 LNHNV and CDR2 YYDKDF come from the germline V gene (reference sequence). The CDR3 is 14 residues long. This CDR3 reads CATSRDRVGTEAFF. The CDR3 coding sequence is TGTGCCACCAGCAGAGATAGAGTAGGAACAGAAGCTTTCTTT. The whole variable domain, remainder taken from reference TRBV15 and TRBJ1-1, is DAMVIQNPRYQVTQFGKPVTLSCSQTLNHNVMYWYQQKSSQAPKLLFHYYDKDFNNEADTPDNFQSRRPNTSFCFLDIRSPGLGDTAMYLCATSRDRVGTEAFFGQGTRLTVV.

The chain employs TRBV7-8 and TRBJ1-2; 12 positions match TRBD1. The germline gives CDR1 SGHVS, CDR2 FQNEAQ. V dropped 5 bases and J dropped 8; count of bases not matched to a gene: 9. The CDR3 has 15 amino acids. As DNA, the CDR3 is TGTGCCAGCAGCAACCGGGACAGGGGGCGCGGAGGCTACACCTTC. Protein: CASSNRDRGRGGYTF.

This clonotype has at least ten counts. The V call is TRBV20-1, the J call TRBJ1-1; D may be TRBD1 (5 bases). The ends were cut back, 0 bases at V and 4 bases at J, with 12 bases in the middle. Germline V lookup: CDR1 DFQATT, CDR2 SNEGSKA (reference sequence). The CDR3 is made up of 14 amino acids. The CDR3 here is CSARDNQGGTEAFF. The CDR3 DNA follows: TGCAGTGCTAGAGATAACCAGGGAGGCACTGAAGCTTTCTTT.

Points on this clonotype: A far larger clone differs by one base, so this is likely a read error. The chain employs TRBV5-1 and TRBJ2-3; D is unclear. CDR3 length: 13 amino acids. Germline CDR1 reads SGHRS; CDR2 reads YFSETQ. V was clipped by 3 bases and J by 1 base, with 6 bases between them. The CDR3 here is CASSSDGTDTQYF. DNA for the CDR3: TGCGCCAGCAGCTCGGACGGCACAGATACGCAGTATTTT.

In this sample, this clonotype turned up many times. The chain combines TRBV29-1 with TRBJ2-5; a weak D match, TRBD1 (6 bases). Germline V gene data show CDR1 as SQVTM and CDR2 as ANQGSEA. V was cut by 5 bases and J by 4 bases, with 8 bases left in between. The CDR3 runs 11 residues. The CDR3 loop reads CSVRGGETQYF. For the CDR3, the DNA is TGCAGCGTTAGAGGGGGAGAGACCCAGTACTTC.

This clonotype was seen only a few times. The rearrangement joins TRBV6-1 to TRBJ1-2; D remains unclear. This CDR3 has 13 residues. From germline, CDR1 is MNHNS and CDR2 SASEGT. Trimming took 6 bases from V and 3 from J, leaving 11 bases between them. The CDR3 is CASSPAVDYGYTF. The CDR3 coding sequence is TGTGCCAGCAGCCCAGCGGTCGACTATGGCTACACCTTC.

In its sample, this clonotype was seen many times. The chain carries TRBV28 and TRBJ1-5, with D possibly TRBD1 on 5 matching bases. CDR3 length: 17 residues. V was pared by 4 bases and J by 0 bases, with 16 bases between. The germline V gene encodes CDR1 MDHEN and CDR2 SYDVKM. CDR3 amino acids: CASSSDGTVYSNQPQHF. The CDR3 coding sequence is TGTGCCAGCAGTTCGGACGGGACGGTCTATAGCAATCAGCCCCAGCATTTT.

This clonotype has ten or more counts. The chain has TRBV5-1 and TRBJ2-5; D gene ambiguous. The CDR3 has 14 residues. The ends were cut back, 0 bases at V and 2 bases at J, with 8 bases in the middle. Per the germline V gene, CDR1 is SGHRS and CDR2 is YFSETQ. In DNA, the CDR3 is TGCGCCAGCAGCTTGGCCATGGCTCAAGAGACCCAGTACTTC. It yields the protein CASSLAMAQETQYF. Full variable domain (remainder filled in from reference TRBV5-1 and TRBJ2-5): KAGVTQTPRYLIKTRGQQVTLSCSPISGHRSVSWYQQTPGQGLQFLFEYFSETQRNKGNFPGRFSGRQFSNSRSEMNVSTLELGDSALYLCASSLAMAQETQYFGPGTRLLVL.

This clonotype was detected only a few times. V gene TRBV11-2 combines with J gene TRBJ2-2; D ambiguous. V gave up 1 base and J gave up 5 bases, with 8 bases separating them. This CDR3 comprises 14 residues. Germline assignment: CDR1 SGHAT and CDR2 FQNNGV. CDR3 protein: CASSLVRVTGELFF. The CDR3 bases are TGTGCCAGCAGCTTAGTACGGGTAACCGGGGAGCTGTTTTTT. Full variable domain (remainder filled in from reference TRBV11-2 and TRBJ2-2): EAGVAQSPRYKIIEKRQSVAFWCNPISGHATLYWYQQILGQGPKLLIQFQNNGVVDDSQLPKDRFSAERLKGVDSTLKIQPAKLEDSAVYLCASSLVRVTGELFFGEGSRLTVL.

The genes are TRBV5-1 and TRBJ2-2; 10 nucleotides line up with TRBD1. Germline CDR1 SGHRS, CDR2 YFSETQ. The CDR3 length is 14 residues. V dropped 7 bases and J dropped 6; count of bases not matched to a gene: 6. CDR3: CASVRDRGAGELFF. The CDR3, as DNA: TGCGCCAGCGTCCGGGACAGGGGCGCCGGGGAGCTGTTTTTT.

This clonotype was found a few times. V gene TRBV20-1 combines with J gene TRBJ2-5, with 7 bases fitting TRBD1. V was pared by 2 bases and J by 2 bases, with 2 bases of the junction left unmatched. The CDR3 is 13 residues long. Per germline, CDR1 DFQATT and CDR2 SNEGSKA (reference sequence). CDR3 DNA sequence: TGCAGTGCTAGACTGACAGGGCAAGAGACCCAGTACTTC. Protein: CSARLTGQETQYF.

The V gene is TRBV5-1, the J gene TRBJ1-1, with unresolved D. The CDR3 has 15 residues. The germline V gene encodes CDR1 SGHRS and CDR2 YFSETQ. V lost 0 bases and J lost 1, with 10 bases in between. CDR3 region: CASSLENFENTEAFF. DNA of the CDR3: TGCGCCAGCAGCTTGGAAAACTTCGAGAACACTGAAGCTTTCTTT.

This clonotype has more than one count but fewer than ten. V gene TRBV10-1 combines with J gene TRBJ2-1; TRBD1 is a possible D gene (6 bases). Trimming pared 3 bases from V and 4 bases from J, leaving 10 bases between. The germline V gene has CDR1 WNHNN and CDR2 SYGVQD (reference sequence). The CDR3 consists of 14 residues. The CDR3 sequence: CASSEGGRYNEQFF. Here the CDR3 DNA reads TGCGCCAGCAGTGAAGGGGGACGGTACAATGAGCAGTTCTTC.

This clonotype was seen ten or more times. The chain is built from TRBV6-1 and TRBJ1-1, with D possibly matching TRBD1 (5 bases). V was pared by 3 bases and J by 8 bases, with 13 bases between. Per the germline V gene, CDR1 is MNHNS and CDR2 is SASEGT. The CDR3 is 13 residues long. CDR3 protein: CASSDRTPAEAFF. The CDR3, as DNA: TGTGCCAGCAGTGATAGGACACCGGCCGAAGCTTTCTTT.

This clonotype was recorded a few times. CDR3 sequence: CASSLLTLLDTRGYTF. CDR3 nucleotide sequence: TGTGCCAGCAGCTTGCTCACGCTCTTGGACACTCGAGGCTACACCTTC. This chain connects TRBV5-6 to TRBJ1-2; the D gene is possibly TRBD1 (5 bases). The V and J ends lost 1 base and 8 bases respectively, with 21 bases between them. The CDR3 has 16 amino acids. Germline V gene sequence: CDR1 SGHDT, CDR2 YYEEEE.